The entry that follows covers one T cell receptor (beta chain) sequence. As yet, its antigen is unknown. This entry is derived from a study of regulatory and conventional T cells in RAG deficiency. The study's findings and limits: Omenn CD25-high CD127-low cells may be activated cells, not true Tregs. In Omenn syndrome, Treg and Tconv repertoires overlapped >80%.

Blood CD4+ CD25-low CD127-high conventional T cells supplied the genomic DNA template. V shed 2 bases, J shed 5 bases, and the junction held 7 bases outside the gene matches. In germline, CDR1 is MNHEY, CDR2 SVGAGI. CDR3 length: 15 amino acids. The data were produced by immunoSEQ multiplex PCR, yet TCRdb's version contains in-frame clones alone and is incomplete. The table records more than 40,000 clones, 75% to 90% of them present only once. This sample was also put to use in a study of regulatory T cells. This second study says: Primers: 52 TRBV forward and 13 TRBJ reverse.

The chain recombines TRBV6-5 with TRBJ1-1; TRBD1 aligns across 8 bases. The sequence was collected from a human donor in good health. Sequencing was carried out using CD4+ effector T cells sorted from blood. CDR3 coding DNA: TGTGCCAGCAGTTACGGGCAGGGGGCGTTGACTGAAGCTTTCTTT. Translating gives CASSYGQGALTEAFF.